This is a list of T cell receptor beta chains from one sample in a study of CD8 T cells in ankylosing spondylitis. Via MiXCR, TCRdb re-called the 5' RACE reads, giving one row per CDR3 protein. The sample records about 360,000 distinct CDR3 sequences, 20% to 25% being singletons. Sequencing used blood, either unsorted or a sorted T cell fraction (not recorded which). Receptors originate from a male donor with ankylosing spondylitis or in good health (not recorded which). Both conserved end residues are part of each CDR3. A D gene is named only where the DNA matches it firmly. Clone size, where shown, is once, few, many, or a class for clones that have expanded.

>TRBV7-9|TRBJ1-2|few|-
CASTAPSLQDNYGYTF
TGTGCCAGCACCGCGCCCTCCCTGCAGGATAACTATGGCTACACCTTC
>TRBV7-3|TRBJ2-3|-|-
CASSLIGSDTQYF
TGTGCCAGCAGCTTAATAGGGTCAGATACGCAGTATTTT
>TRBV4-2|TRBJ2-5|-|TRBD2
CASSPHYNGLAGGQETQYF
TGTGCCAGCAGCCCTCACTATAACGGACTAGCGGGGGGGCAAGAGACCCAGTACTTC
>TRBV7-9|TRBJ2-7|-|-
CASSLGGQGSTYEQYF
TGTGCCAGCAGCTTAGGTGGGCAGGGTAGTACCTACGAGCAGTACTTC
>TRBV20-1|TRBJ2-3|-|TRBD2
CSGSASGGAVTDTQYF
TGCAGTGGGTCTGCTAGCGGGGGGGCCGTCACAGATACGCAGTATTTT
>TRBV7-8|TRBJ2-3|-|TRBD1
CASSDRGWGTDTQYF
TGTGCCAGCAGCGACAGGGGATGGGGCACAGATACGCAGTATTTT
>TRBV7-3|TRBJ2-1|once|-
CASSFLGVSSYNEQFF
TGTGCCAGCAGCTTTTTGGGGGTTAGCTCCTACAATGAGCAGTTCTTC
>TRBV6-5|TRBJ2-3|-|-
CASSPIPGPTTDTQYF
TGTGCCAGCAGCCCTATTCCGGGACCGACCACAGATACGCAGTATTTT
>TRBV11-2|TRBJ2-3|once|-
CASSLTAGMTDTQYF
TGTGCCAGCAGCTTGACAGCCGGTATGACAGATACGCAGTATTTT
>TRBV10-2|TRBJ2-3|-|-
CASMGATDTQYF
TGCGCCAGCATGGGGGCCACAGATACGCAGTATTTT
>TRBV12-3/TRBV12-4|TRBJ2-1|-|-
CASTPGGQPDNEQFF
TGTGCCAGCACCCCCGGGGGACAGCCTGACAATGAGCAGTTCTTC
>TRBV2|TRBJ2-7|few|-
CASRGEEQYF
TGTGCCAGCAGGGGGGAGGAGCAGTACTTC
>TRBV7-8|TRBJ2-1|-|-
CASSSFYSYNEQFF
TGTGCCAGCAGCTCCTTCTATTCCTACAATGAGCAGTTCTTC
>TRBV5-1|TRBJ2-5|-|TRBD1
CASSDPTGLRETQYF
TGCGCCAGCAGTGATCCGACAGGGCTCCGAGAGACCCAGTACTTC
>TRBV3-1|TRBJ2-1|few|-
CASSQPGANEQFF
TGTGCCAGCAGCCAGCCCGGTGCCAATGAGCAGTTCTTC
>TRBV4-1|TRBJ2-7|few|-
CASSQIWGDSYEQYF
TGCGCCAGCAGCCAAATCTGGGGGGACTCCTACGAGCAGTACTTC
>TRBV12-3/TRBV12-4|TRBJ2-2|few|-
CASSLGLRLFF
TGTGCCAGCAGTCTAGGTTTAAGGCTGTTTTTT
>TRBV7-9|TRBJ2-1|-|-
CASSTEGNEQFF
TGTGCCAGCAGCACCGAGGGGAATGAGCAGTTCTTC
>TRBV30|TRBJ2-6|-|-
CAWLQGPIHLSGANVLTF
TGTGCCTGGCTCCAAGGACCTATCCATCTCTCTGGGGCCAACGTCCTGACTTTC
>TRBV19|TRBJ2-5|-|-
CASSITARQETQYF
TGTGCCAGTAGTATAACGGCACGACAAGAGACCCAGTACTTC
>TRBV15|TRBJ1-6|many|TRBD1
CATWTGGGSPLHF
TGTGCCACCTGGACAGGAGGGGGTTCACCCCTCCACTTT
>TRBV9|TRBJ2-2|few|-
CASSVVSGGELFF
TGTGCCAGCAGCGTAGTTTCGGGCGGGGAGCTGTTTTTT
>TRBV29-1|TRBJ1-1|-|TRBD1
CSVTGTGWTEAFF
TGCAGCGTGACCGGGACAGGGTGGACTGAAGCTTTCTTT
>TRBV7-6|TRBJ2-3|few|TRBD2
CASSLGERGLTDTQYF
TGTGCCAGCAGCTTGGGCGAGCGGGGGCTCACAGATACGCAGTATTTT
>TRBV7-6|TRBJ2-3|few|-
CASSLQGRAGGADTQYF
TGTGCCAGCAGCTTACAGGGTAGAGCAGGGGGGGCAGATACGCAGTATTTT
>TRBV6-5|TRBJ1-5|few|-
CASSSSQYNQPQHF
TGTGCCAGCAGTTCCTCACAGTACAATCAGCCCCAGCATTTT
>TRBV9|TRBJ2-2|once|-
CASSDLTGELFF
TGTGCCAGCAGCGACTTGACCGGGGAGCTGTTTTTT
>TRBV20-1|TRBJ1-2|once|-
CSARDGLSYGYTF
TGCAGTGCTAGAGACGGGCTCTCCTATGGCTACACCTTC
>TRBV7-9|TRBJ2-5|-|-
CASLGQETQYF
TGTGCCAGCCTCGGCCAAGAGACCCAGTACTTC
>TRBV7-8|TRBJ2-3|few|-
CASSSKSRIGRDTQYF
TGTGCCAGCAGCTCAAAGAGCAGGATTGGTAGGGATACGCAGTATTTT
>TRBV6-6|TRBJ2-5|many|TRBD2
CASTGGGQETQYF
TGTGCCAGCACGGGGGGGGGTCAGGAGACCCAGTACTTC
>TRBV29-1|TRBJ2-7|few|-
CSVEVDRSPYEQYF
TGCAGCGTTGAAGTTGATCGGTCCCCCTACGAGCAGTACTTC
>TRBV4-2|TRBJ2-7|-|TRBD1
CASSQGQGQDEQYF
TGTGCCAGCAGCCAGGGACAGGGACAAGACGAGCAGTACTTC
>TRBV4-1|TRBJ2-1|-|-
CASSQVEASNIGEQFF
TGCGCCAGCAGCCAAGTCGAGGCTTCAAACATAGGAGAGCAGTTCTTC
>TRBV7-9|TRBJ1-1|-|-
CASSPRSGGNTEAFF
TGTGCCAGCAGCCCACGGTCGGGGGGGAACACTGAAGCTTTCTTT
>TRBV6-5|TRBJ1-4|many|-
CASSYLSPGLNEKLFF
TGTGCCAGCAGTTACTTAAGTCCAGGCCTTAATGAAAAACTGTTTTTT
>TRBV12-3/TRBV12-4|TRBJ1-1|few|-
CASGTGPRTEAFF
TGTGCCAGCGGAACGGGACCACGGACTGAAGCTTTCTTT
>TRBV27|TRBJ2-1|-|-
CASRHPAGARNEQFF
TGTGCCAGCAGACACCCCGCGGGGGCTAGGAATGAGCAGTTCTTC
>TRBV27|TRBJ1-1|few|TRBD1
CASSRDRVGTEAFF
TGTGCCAGCAGCAGGGACAGGGTGGGCACTGAAGCTTTCTTT
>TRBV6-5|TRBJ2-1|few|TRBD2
CASSYSGTSGEDNEQFF
TGTGCCAGCAGTTACTCCGGGACTAGCGGGGAAGATAATGAGCAGTTCTTC
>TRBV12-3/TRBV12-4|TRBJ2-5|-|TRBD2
CASSPGTRSGETQYF
TGTGCCAGCAGTCCCGGGACTAGATCAGGGGAGACCCAGTACTTC
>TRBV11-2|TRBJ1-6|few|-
CASSLGGDRLHF
TGTGCCAGCAGCTTAGGGGGGGACCGGCTCCACTTT
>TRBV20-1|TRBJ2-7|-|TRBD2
CSARGAGGLYEQYF
TGCAGTGCTAGAGGTGCGGGGGGCCTCTACGAGCAGTACTTC
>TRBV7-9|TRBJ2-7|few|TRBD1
CASSLPETGAYEQYF
TGTGCCAGCAGCTTGCCCGAGACAGGGGCCTACGAGCAGTACTTC
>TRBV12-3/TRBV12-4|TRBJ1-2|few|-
CASSLVTGYGYTF
TGTGCCAGCAGTTTAGTGACGGGCTATGGCTACACCTTC
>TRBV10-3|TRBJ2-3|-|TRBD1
CAVGQGMNTQYF
TGTGCCGTGGGACAGGGTATGAATACGCAGTATTTT
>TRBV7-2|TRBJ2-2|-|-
CASSLWGGNTGEQFF
TGTGCCAGCAGCCTATGGGGGGGCAACACCGGGGAGCAGTTTTTT
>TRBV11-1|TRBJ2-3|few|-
CASSLGASSATDTQYF
TGTGCCAGCAGCTTAGGAGCCTCCTCTGCCACAGATACGCAGTATTTT
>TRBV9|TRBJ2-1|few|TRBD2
CASSVGLGLAGGRGVFF
TGTGCCAGCAGCGTAGGATTGGGGCTAGCGGGGGGCAGAGGGGTGTTCTTC
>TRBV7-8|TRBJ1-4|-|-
CASSPTGFNEKLFF
TGTGCCAGCAGCCCGACAGGATTTAATGAAAAACTGTTTTTT
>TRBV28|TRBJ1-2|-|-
CASRDGPNYGYTF
TGTGCCAGCAGGGACGGTCCTAACTATGGCTACACCTTC
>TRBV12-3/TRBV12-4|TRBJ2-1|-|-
CASSLSVGEQFF
TGTGCCAGCAGTTTGTCGGTGGGTGAGCAGTTCTTC
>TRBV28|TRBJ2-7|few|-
CASSFDPGASSYEQYF
TGTGCCAGCAGTTTTGACCCGGGGGCCAGCTCCTACGAGCAGTACTTC